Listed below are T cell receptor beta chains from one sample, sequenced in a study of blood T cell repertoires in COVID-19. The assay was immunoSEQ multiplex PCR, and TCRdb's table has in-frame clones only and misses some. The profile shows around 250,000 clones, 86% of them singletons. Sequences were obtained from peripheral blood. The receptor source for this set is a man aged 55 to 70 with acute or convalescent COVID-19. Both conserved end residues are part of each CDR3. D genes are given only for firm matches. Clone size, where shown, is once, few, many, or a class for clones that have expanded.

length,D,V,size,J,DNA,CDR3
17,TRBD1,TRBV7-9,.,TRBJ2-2,TGTGCCAGCAGCCCTTTGTTTGTACAGGGGGACACCGGGGAGCTGTTTTTT,CASSPLFVQGDTGELFF
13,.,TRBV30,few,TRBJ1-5,TGTGCCTGGAGTAGCACGTTCCGACAGCCCCAGCATTTT,CAWSSTFRQPQHF
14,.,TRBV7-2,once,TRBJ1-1,TGTGCCAGCAGCTTATTTACCGCGGACACTGAAGCTTTCTTT,CASSLFTADTEAFF
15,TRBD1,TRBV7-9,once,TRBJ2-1,TGTGCCAGTAGTAGGCGCGGACAGGACGACAATGAGCAGTTCTTC,CASSRRGQDDNEQFF
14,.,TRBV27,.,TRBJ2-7,TGTGCCAGCAGTTTAATACGGAGCTCCTACGAGCAGTACTTC,CASSLIRSSYEQYF
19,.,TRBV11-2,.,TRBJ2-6,TGTGCCAGCAGCTTAGATAATGCGGGGATCCTCTCTGGGGCCAACGTCCTGACTTTC,CASSLDNAGILSGANVLTF
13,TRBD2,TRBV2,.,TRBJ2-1,TGTTCCTGGAGGGGACTAGCGGGAGTTGAGCAGTTCTTC,CSWRGLAGVEQFF
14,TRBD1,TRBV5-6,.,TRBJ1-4,TGTGCCAGCAGCTCGGGACAGATGGGGGGAAAACTGTTCTTT,CASSSGQMGGKLFF
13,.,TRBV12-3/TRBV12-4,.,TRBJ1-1,TGTGCCAGCAGTTTAGGTCAGAACACTGAAGCTTTCTTT,CASSLGQNTEAFF
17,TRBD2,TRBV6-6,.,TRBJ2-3,TGTGCCAGCAGCCGAGGACTAGCGGACACTAGCACAGATACGCAGTATTTT,CASSRGLADTSTDTQYF
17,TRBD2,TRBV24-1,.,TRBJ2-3,TGTGCCACCAGTGACTCGGGACTAGCGGAAAGCACAGATACGCAGTATTTT,CATSDSGLAESTDTQYF
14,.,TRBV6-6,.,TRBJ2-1,TGTGCCAGCAGAAGCACCCTCCCCTACAATGAGCAGTTCTTC,CASRSTLPYNEQFF
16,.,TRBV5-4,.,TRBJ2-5,TGTGCCAGCAGCAGTCGGGTCAAACCCCGTCAGGAGACCCAGTACTTC,CASSSRVKPRQETQYF
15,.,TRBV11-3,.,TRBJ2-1,TGTGCCAGCAGCTTGGGACTTAGCTCCTACAATGAGCAGTTCTTC,CASSLGLSSYNEQFF
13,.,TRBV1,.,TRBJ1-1,TGCACCAGCAGCCAGGACCCCGGGGTGATCGCTTTCTTT,CTSSQDPGVIAFF
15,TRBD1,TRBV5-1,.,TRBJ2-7,TGCGCCAGCAGCTTGCAGGGACAGGAAGGGGGAGAGCAGTACTTC,CASSLQGQEGGEQYF
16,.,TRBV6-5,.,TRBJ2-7,TGTGCCAGCAGTTACTCGAAGTCTCGACAGGTCTCCGAGCAGTACTTC,CASSYSKSRQVSEQYF
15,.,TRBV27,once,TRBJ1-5,TGTGCCAGCAGACCTGATGGGCAGGGCAATCAGCCCCAGCATTTT,CASRPDGQGNQPQHF
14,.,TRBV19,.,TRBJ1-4,TGTGCCAGTAGTGAAGAGTCAACTAATGAAAAACTGTTTTTT,CASSEESTNEKLFF
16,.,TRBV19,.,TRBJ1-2,TGTGCCAGTAGAGTTTACGATCGAACCCCCGGCTATGGCTACACCTTC,CASRVYDRTPGYGYTF
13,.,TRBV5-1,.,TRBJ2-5,TGCGCCAGCAGCTTGTTTGGGGAGGAGACCCAGTACTTC,CASSLFGEETQYF
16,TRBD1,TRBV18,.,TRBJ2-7,TGTGCCAGCTCACCCGCTCTACAGGGGGATTCCTACGAGCAGTACTTC,CASSPALQGDSYEQYF
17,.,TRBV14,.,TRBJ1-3,TGTGCCAGCAGCCCCCTATTCGGCGGGGTACCCTCATTGAGGGTCAATTTT,CASSPLFGGVPSLRVNF
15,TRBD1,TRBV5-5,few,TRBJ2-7,TGTGCCAGCAGCTTGGGAGACAGGGGGGTTTACGAGCAGTACTTC,CASSLGDRGVYEQYF
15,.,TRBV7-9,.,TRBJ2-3,TGTGCCAGCAGCCTAAACTCCGGAGGGTCAGATACGCAGTATTTT,CASSLNSGGSDTQYF
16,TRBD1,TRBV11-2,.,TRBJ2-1,TGTGCCAGCAGCTCGCTCCGGGTACAGGGGGCAAATGAGCAGTTCTTC,CASSSLRVQGANEQFF
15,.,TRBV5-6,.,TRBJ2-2,TGTGCCAGCAGCTTAAAACGGGAATATAACGGGGAGCTGTTTTTT,CASSLKREYNGELFF
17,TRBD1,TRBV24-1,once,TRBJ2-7,TGTGCCACCAGTGATGGAACCGGGACAGGGGAGTTCCGCGAGCAGTACTTC,CATSDGTGTGEFREQYF
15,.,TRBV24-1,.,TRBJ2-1,TGTGCCACCAGTGCCCCTGGGGCCGGATACAATGAGCAGTTCTTC,CATSAPGAGYNEQFF
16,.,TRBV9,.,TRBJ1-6,TGTGCCAGCAGCGTAGTGGAGGGCTCCTATAATTCACCCCTCCACTTT,CASSVVEGSYNSPLHF
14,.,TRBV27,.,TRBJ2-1,TGTGCCAGCCGCGACAGGAGCTCCTACAATGAGCAGTTCTTC,CASRDRSSYNEQFF
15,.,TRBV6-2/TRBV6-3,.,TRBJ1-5,TGTGCCAGCAGTACCCCGGGAGTAAGCAATCAGCCCCAGCATTTT,CASSTPGVSNQPQHF
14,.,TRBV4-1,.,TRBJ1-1,TGCGCCAGCAGCCAAGCTACCTTCAACACTGAAGCTTTCTTT,CASSQATFNTEAFF
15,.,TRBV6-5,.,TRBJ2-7,TGTGCCAGCAGACGACCTTCAGGGGCTTCCTACGAGCAGTACTTC,CASRRPSGASYEQYF
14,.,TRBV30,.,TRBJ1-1,TGTGCCTGGAGTAAGACTACGGGGGACACTGAAGCTTTCTTT,CAWSKTTGDTEAFF
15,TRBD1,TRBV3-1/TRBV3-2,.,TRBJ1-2,TGTGCCAGCAGCCCTTTCCCGACAGGGTTTAATGGCTACACCTTC,CASSPFPTGFNGYTF
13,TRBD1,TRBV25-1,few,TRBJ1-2,TGTGCCAGCAGTGCCTGGACAGGGGACGGCTACACCTTC,CASSAWTGDGYTF
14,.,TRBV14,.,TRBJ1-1,TGTGCCAGCAGCCAAGTGCGGGGGCTCTCTGAAGCTTTCTTT,CASSQVRGLSEAFF
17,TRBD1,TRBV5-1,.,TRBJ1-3,TGCGCCAGCAGCTATGCCGGGACAGCGTCCTCTGGAAACACCATATATTTT,CASSYAGTASSGNTIYF
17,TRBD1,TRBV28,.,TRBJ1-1,TGTGCCAGCAGCCCCCATGATATATTGGGCAGGGGGACTGAAGCTTTCTTT,CASSPHDILGRGTEAFF
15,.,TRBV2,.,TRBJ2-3,TGTGCCAGCAGTGGCGGGGGCTTGGGCACAGATACGCAGTATTTT,CASSGGGLGTDTQYF
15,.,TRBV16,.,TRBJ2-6,TGTGCCAGCGCCCTCGAGGTCTCTGGGGCCAACGTCCTGACTTTC,CASALEVSGANVLTF
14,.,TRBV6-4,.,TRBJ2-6,TGTGCCAGCACCCCGGAGGCCGGGGCCAACGTCCTGACTTTC,CASTPEAGANVLTF
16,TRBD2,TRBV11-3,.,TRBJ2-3,TGTGCCAGCAGCACCCGGACTAGCGGGTATACAGATACGCAGTATTTT,CASSTRTSGYTDTQYF